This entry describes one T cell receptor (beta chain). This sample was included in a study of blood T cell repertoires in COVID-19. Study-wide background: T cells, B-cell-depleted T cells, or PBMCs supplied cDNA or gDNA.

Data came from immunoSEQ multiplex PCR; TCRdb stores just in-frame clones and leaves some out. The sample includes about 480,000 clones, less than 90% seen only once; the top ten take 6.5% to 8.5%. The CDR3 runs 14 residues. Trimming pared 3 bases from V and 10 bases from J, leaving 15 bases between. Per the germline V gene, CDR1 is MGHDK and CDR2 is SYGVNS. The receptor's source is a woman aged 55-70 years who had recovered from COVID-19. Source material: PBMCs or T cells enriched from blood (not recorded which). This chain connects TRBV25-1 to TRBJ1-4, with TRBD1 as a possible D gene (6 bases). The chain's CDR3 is CASSDQGQVGKLFF. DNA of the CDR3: TGTGCCAGCAGTGACCAGGGACAAGTGGGAAAACTGTTTTTT.